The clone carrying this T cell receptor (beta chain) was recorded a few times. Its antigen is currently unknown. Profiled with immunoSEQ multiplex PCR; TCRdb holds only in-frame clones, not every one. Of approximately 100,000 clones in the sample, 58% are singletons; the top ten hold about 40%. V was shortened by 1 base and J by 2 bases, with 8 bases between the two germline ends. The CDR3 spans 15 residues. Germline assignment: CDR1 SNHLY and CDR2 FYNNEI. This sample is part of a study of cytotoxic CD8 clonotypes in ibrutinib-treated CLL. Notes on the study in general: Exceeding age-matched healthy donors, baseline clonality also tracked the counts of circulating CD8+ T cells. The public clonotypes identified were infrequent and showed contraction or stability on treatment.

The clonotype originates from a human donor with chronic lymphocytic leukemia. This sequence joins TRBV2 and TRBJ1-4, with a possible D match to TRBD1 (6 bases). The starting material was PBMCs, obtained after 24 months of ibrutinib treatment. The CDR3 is CASSEVGATNEKLFF. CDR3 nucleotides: TGTGCCAGCAGTGAAGTGGGGGCCACTAATGAAAAACTGTTTTTT.